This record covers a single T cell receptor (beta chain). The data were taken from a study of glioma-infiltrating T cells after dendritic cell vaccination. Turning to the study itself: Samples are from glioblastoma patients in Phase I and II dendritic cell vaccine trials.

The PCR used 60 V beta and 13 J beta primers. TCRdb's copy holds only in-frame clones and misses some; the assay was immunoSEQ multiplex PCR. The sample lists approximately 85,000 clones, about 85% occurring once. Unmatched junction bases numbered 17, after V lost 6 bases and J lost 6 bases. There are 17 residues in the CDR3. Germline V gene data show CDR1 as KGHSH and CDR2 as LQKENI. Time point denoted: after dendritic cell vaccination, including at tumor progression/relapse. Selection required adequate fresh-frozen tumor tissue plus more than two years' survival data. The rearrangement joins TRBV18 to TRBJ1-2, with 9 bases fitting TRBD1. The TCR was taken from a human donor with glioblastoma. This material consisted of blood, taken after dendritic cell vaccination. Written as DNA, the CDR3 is TGTGCCAGCTCTCCCGCCCGGGCGAGGGGACAGGGAAATGGCTACACCTTC. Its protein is CASSPARARGQGNGYTF.